This TCR beta chain was documented in a study of spatial heterogeneity in lung cancer. Study context: Consistent detection of more beta-chain than alpha-chain sequences was observed. On average, each unique TCR and UMI combination appeared more than ten times in raw reads.

Concerning this clonotype: Its antigen is still unknown.

Documented time point: blood at routine non-recurrence follow-up after resection. The CDR3 length is 14 residues. The V and J ends lost 5 bases and 0 bases respectively, with 11 bases between them. CDR1 is DFQATT, CDR2 SNEGSKA, per germline (reference sequence). Whole-study findings and limits: Blood showed ubiquitous tumor TCRs more often at resection than at routine follow-up.

In the library, each TCR cDNA molecule bore its own unique molecular identifier. TCRdb reprocessed the 5' RACE reads via MiXCR and lists one record per CDR3 protein. The sample records fewer than 100,000 distinct CDR3 sequences, roughly 21% being singletons. The material sequenced was PBMCs, taken at follow-up. The chain employs TRBV20-1 and TRBJ1-3; weak D call: TRBD1 (5 bases). This TCR came from a male donor with early-stage non-small cell lung cancer. CDR3 in amino acids: CSASSGTSGNTIYF. CDR3 nucleotides: TGCAGTGCTTCCTCCGGGACCTCTGGAAACACCATATATTTT.